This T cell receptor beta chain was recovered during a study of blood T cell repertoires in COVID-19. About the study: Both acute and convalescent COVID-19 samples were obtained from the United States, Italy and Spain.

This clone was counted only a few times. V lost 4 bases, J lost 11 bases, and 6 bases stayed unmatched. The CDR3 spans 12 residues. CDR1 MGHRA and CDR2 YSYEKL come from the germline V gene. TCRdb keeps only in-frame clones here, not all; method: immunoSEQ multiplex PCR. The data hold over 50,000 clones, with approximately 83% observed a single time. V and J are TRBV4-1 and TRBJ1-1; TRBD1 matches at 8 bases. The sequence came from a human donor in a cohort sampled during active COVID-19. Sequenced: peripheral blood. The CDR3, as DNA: TGCGCCAGCAGCCTCCAGGGGGCGCCTGCTTTCTTT. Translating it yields CASSLQGAPAFF.